Listed below are T cell receptor beta chains from one sample, sequenced in a study of T cells in Graves' hyperthyroidism and ophthalmopathy. In TCRdb, the multiplex PCR reads were re-called with MiXCR into one record per CDR3 protein. The data contain 600,000 to 750,000 distinct CDR3 sequences, 15% to 20% of them seen just once; the ten biggest clones take up about 14%. Sequencing input: blood. Source of these receptors: a man aged 45-60 years with Graves' hyperthyroidism. The CDR3 runs from the conserved cysteine through the conserved F or W. D genes are given only for firm matches. Expanded clones get a size class; other rows say once, few or many, or leave the size out.

CASSFGTERRSYEQYF TGCGCCAGCAGCTTCGGGACAGAAAGGAGGTCCTACGAGCAGTACTTC many TRBJ2-7 TRBV5-1 TRBD1
CASSEPADYSINTEQFF TGTGCCAGCAGTGAACCTGCGGACTATTCGATCAATACTGAGCAGTTCTTC few TRBJ2-1 TRBV2 NA
CASSESISGMNTGELFF TGCGCCAGCAGTGAGTCGATATCAGGGATGAACACCGGGGAGCTGTTTTTT few TRBJ2-2 TRBV10-1 NA
CASTSTSANTGELFF TGTGCCAGCACCTCAACCAGCGCGAACACCGGGGAGCTGTTTTTT NA TRBJ2-2 TRBV5-4 NA
CASSVGQVGGFTEAFF TGTGCCAGCAGCGTAGGGCAGGTGGGGGGGTTCACTGAAGCTTTCTTT NA TRBJ1-1 TRBV9 NA
CASSRENWGQTPYEQYF TGTGCCAGCAGCCGAGAAAACTGGGGACAGACCCCCTACGAGCAGTACTTC NA TRBJ2-7 TRBV4-2 TRBD1
CASRRQGGYSYEQYF TGTGCCAGCAGAAGACAGGGGGGATACTCCTACGAGCAGTACTTC many TRBJ2-7 TRBV28 TRBD1
CASSYFPSGRDSAYEQYF TGTGCCAGCAGTTACTTCCCTAGCGGGAGGGATTCTGCGTACGAGCAGTACTTC NA TRBJ2-7 TRBV6-5 TRBD2
CASSSQGGGYEQYF TGTGCCAGTAGTTCCCAGGGCGGAGGCTACGAGCAGTACTTC many TRBJ2-7 TRBV19 NA
CASSGPGGVDGYTF TGTGCCAGCAGTGGGCCAGGTGGGGTAGATGGCTACACCTTC few TRBJ1-2 TRBV6-2/TRBV6-3 NA
CASAPLTYEQYF TGTGCCAGCGCCCCCCTAACCTACGAGCAGTACTTC many TRBJ2-7 TRBV27 NA
CASSATGGSGNTIYF TGTGCCAGCAGTGCTACAGGGGGCTCTGGAAACACCATATATTTT NA TRBJ1-3 TRBV2 TRBD1
CSARLGQHSGYTF TGCAGTGCTAGACTAGGACAGCACTCGGGCTACACCTTC once TRBJ1-2 TRBV20-1 NA
CASIPRDRGKGLGYTF TGTGCCAGCATCCCCCGAGACAGGGGGAAAGGTCTAGGCTACACCTTC many TRBJ1-2 TRBV28 TRBD1
CASSPAGGAGIVSGANVLTF TGTGCCAGTAGTCCGGCAGGGGGCGCCGGTATTGTAAGTGGGGCCAACGTCCTGACTTTC NA TRBJ2-6 TRBV19 TRBD1
CASTDVGNQPQHF TGTGCCAGTACCGACGTCGGGAATCAGCCCCAGCATTTT NA TRBJ1-5 TRBV19 NA
CASSLGSWDTHQPQHF TGTGCCAGCAGCTTGGGGTCGTGGGACACACACCAGCCCCAGCATTTT NA TRBJ1-5 TRBV5-6 NA
CASSTPRQGGSEAFF TGTGCCAGCAGCACCCCCCGACAGGGCGGTTCAGAAGCTTTCTTT few TRBJ1-1 TRBV6-1 TRBD1
CASSSPLAGGTYEQYF TGTGCCAGCAGCTCCCCTCTAGCGGGAGGTACCTACGAGCAGTACTTC NA TRBJ2-7 TRBV7-9 TRBD2
CASSGNWQDTEAFF TGTGCCAGCAGTGGGAACTGGCAGGACACTGAAGCTTTCTTT many TRBJ1-1 TRBV28 NA
CASSLRDRGRTDTQYF TGTGCCAGCAGCTTAAGGGACAGGGGGCGGACAGATACGCAGTATTTT NA TRBJ2-3 TRBV11-2 TRBD1
CASRITGGSTPLHF TGTGCCAGCAGAATTACAGGGGGCTCGACACCCCTCCACTTT NA TRBJ1-6 TRBV6-1 TRBD1
CASSRVDTEAFF TGTGCCAGCAGCCGGGTCGACACTGAAGCTTTCTTT few TRBJ1-1 TRBV3-1 NA
CASSTGTGIREPQHF TGTGCCAGCTCTACCGGGACAGGGATAAGGGAGCCCCAGCATTTT few TRBJ1-5 TRBV28 TRBD1
CASSYSLGKGLADYNEQFF TGTGCCAGCAGTTACTCGTTGGGGAAGGGACTAGCGGATTACAATGAGCAGTTCTTC NA TRBJ2-1 TRBV6-2/TRBV6-3 TRBD2
CASSLGGRPGGNQPQHF TGTGCCAGCAGCTTAGGGGGACGCCCGGGTGGCAATCAGCCCCAGCATTTT NA TRBJ1-5 TRBV7-8 NA
CASSDPRLLGTEAFF TGTGCCAGCAGTGATCCCCGGCTCCTCGGGACTGAAGCTTTCTTT many TRBJ1-1 TRBV12-3/TRBV12-4 NA
CASRWQGNTGELFF TGTGCCAGCAGATGGCAGGGCAACACCGGGGAGCTGTTTTTT NA TRBJ2-2 TRBV28 NA
CASSPTSSGSYEQYF TGTGCCAGCAGTCCGACCAGCTCGGGCTCCTACGAGCAGTACTTC many TRBJ2-7 TRBV28 NA
CASSSPPGGNYF TGTGCCAGCAGTTCCCCCCCTGGGGGCAATTACTTC many TRBJ2-5 TRBV6-1 NA
CSARSPAYNEQFF TGCAGTGCTAGATCCCCCGCATACAATGAGCAGTTCTTC few TRBJ2-1 TRBV20-1 NA
CASSQDGSRGDEQFF TGCGCCAGCAGCCAAGACGGCTCTCGAGGGGATGAGCAGTTCTTC NA TRBJ2-1 TRBV4-1 NA
CASSPEPGVYNEQFF TGTGCCAGCAGCCCGGAACCAGGGGTCTACAATGAGCAGTTCTTC many TRBJ2-1 TRBV7-8 NA
CATSDLRGTSIDTQYF TGTGCCACCAGTGATTTGCGGGGGACTAGCATAGATACGCAGTATTTT NA TRBJ2-3 TRBV24-1 TRBD2
CASSQVGLGPKNIQYF TGTGCCAGCAGCCAAGTGGGTCTGGGGCCCAAAAACATTCAGTACTTC NA TRBJ2-4 TRBV3-1 NA
CASGPGLYNEQFF TGTGCTAGTGGTCCGGGACTATACAATGAGCAGTTCTTC NA TRBJ2-1 TRBV12-5 TRBD2
CASSLGLRGNSNQPQHF TGTGCCAGCAGCTTAGGATTGAGAGGAAATAGCAATCAGCCCCAGCATTTT many TRBJ1-5 TRBV11-2 NA
CASSGPNTGELFF TGCGCCAGCAGTGGACCAAACACCGGGGAGCTGTTTTTT NA TRBJ2-2 TRBV5-1 NA
CASSDPGLAGANIQYF TGTGCCAGTAGTGATCCGGGACTAGCGGGAGCAAACATTCAGTACTTC NA TRBJ2-4 TRBV19 TRBD2
CATTQGGRNTIYF TGTGCCACCACACAGGGTGGGAGGAACACCATATATTTT NA TRBJ1-3 TRBV28 NA
CASSQTLMRLGGANVLTF TGTGCCAGCAGTCAAACCCTAATGCGACTAGGAGGGGCCAACGTCCTGACTTTC NA TRBJ2-6 TRBV28 NA
CASSWTGGVGNTEAFF TGTGCCAGCAGTTGGACAGGGGGCGTAGGGAACACTGAAGCTTTCTTT many TRBJ1-1 TRBV28 TRBD1
CASSPPGLAGAEQYF TGTGCCAGCTCACCACCGGGACTAGCAGGGGCCGAGCAGTACTTC few TRBJ2-7 TRBV18 TRBD2
CASSQGTSANTGELFF TGTGCCAGCAGCCAGGGGACTAGCGCCAACACCGGGGAGCTGTTTTTT few TRBJ2-2 TRBV9 TRBD2
CASSGSGLAGVFNEQFF TGTGCCAGCAGTGGATCGGGACTAGCGGGCGTTTTCAATGAGCAGTTCTTC NA TRBJ2-1 TRBV6-1 TRBD2
CASSAGVVGQPQHF TGTGCCAGCAGTGCAGGGGTTGTCGGCCAGCCCCAGCATTTT NA TRBJ1-5 TRBV12-3/TRBV12-4 NA
CASSSGQGYYNEQFF TGTGCCAGCAGTTCTGGACAGGGGTACTACAATGAGCAGTTCTTC many TRBJ2-1 TRBV28 TRBD1
CAISESREQYF TGTGCCATCAGTGAGTCGAGAGAGCAGTACTTC many TRBJ2-7 TRBV10-3 NA
CASSEQQGGYEQYF TGTGCCAGCAGTGAGCAACAGGGGGGCTACGAGCAGTACTTC NA TRBJ2-7 TRBV2 TRBD1
CATSTTLRETQYF TGTGCCACCAGCACAACCCTAAGGGAAACCCAGTACTTC many TRBJ2-5 TRBV15 NA
CASSLEVAGSHTQYF TGCGCCAGCAGCTTGGAGGTAGCGGGATCGCATACGCAGTATTTT few TRBJ2-3 TRBV5-1 TRBD2
CASSLSHYYEQYF TGTGCCAGCAGTTTAAGCCACTACTACGAGCAGTACTTC many TRBJ2-7 TRBV28 NA